This is a list of T cell receptor beta chains from one sample in a study of PD-1 blockade in mismatch repair-deficient tumors. Assay: immunoSEQ multiplex PCR; the TCRdb copy retains only in-frame clones and omits some. Found here are tens of thousands of clones, approximately 84% of them singletons; the top ten hold 6.5% to 9%. Sequencing was performed on peripheral blood, taken approximately 18 weeks after starting pembrolizumab. All receptors derive from an adult with mismatch repair-deficient cancer. Each CDR3 is given with its conserved first and last residue. D genes are given only for firm matches. Part of the rows lack a size; the others show once, few, many or a class for expanded clones.

CDR3	DNA	size	V	J	D
CASSELQYNEQFF	TGTGCCAGCAGTGAACTTCAGTACAATGAGCAGTTCTTC	once	TRBV6-1	TRBJ2-1	NA
CASSSDGLTDTQYF	TGTGCCAGCAGCTCGGACGGTTTGACAGATACGCAGTATTTT	NA	TRBV7-3	TRBJ2-3	NA
CASSYSTGQSLEQYF	TGTGCCAGCAGTTACTCCACAGGTCAGTCCCTCGAGCAGTACTTC	NA	TRBV6-6	TRBJ2-7	NA
CASGGTGDSREKLFF	TGCGCCAGCGGCGGGACAGGGGACTCAAGAGAAAAACTGTTTTTT	NA	TRBV5-1	TRBJ1-4	TRBD1
CASSIIEGAINQPQHF	TGTGCCAGTAGTATAATCGAGGGGGCTATCAATCAGCCCCAGCATTTT	once	TRBV19	TRBJ1-5	TRBD1
CASSTTGQVVYNEQFF	TGTGCCAGCAGCACAACAGGACAGGTAGTTTACAATGAGCAGTTCTTC	NA	TRBV11-2	TRBJ2-1	TRBD1
CASSIGQGLEAFF	TGTGCCAGTAGTATAGGACAGGGCCTGGAAGCTTTCTTT	NA	TRBV19	TRBJ1-1	TRBD1
CASSQVGQGDEKLFF	TGCGCCAGCAGCCAAGTTGGACAGGGTGATGAAAAACTGTTTTTT	NA	TRBV4-3	TRBJ1-4	TRBD1
CASRESRDGYTF	TGTGCCAGCCGCGAATCTCGGGATGGCTACACCTTC	NA	TRBV6-5	TRBJ1-2	NA
CASSFLLPHNEQFF	TGTGCCAGCAGCTTTCTACTCCCCCACAATGAGCAGTTCTTC	NA	TRBV11-1	TRBJ2-1	NA
CASSLIPGTEAFF	TGTGCCAGCAGCTTAATTCCAGGGACTGAAGCTTTCTTT	NA	TRBV7-3	TRBJ1-1	NA
CASSEPGTSGTFILDEQFF	TGTGCCAGCAGTGAACCCGGGACTAGCGGGACCTTCATTTTAGATGAGCAGTTCTTC	NA	TRBV6-1	TRBJ2-1	TRBD2
CASSLRGTREQYF	TGTGCCAGCAGCTTACGGGGTACTCGCGAGCAGTACTTC	NA	TRBV11-2	TRBJ2-7	NA
CASSLASTGITEAFF	TGTGCCAGCAGCTTAGCATCGACAGGGATCACTGAAGCTTTCTTT	few	TRBV7-9	TRBJ1-1	TRBD1
CASSQTSGAYGYTF	TGTGCCAGCAGCCAGACCTCTGGGGCCTATGGCTACACCTTC	NA	TRBV4-2	TRBJ1-2	NA
CASSQFQGVYEQYF	TGTGCCAGCAGCCAGTTCCAGGGTGTTTACGAGCAGTACTTC	NA	TRBV14	TRBJ2-7	NA
CASSLDFYEQYF	TGTGCCAGCAGCTTGGACTTCTACGAGCAGTACTTC	NA	TRBV7-8	TRBJ2-7	NA
CASSFPYSGLNTGELFF	TGTGCCAGCAGCTTCCCTTATAGCGGGCTGAACACCGGGGAGCTGTTTTTT	NA	TRBV5-8	TRBJ2-2	TRBD2
CAWSDLGLAGWAGEQFF	TGTGCCTGGAGTGATTTGGGACTAGCGGGATGGGCCGGCGAGCAGTTCTTC	NA	TRBV30	TRBJ2-1	TRBD2
CASSASLGLAGVNEQFF	TGTGCCAGCAGCGCGAGCCTGGGACTAGCGGGAGTCAATGAGCAGTTCTTC	NA	TRBV9	TRBJ2-1	TRBD2
CASSPSAVAVNTGELFF	TGTGCCAGCAGCCCTTCCGCGGTAGCGGTGAACACCGGGGAGCTGTTTTTT	NA	TRBV7-2	TRBJ2-2	NA
CAWSSLVNTEAFF	TGTGCCTGGAGTTCTTTAGTAAACACTGAAGCTTTCTTT	few	TRBV30	TRBJ1-1	NA
CASSSRVGNTIYF	TGTGCCAGCAGCAGCCGGGTGGGGAACACCATATATTTT	once	TRBV14	TRBJ1-3	NA
CASSLEVAGEREQFF	TGCGCCAGCAGCTTGGAGGTAGCGGGAGAACGTGAGCAGTTCTTC	NA	TRBV5-1	TRBJ2-1	TRBD2
CASSPDRVGAFF	TGCGCCAGCAGCCCGGACAGGGTTGGCGCTTTCTTT	NA	TRBV4-1	TRBJ1-1	TRBD1
CAIARDTPRRTQYF	TGTGCCATCGCCCGGGACACCCCAAGACGGACCCAGTACTTC	NA	TRBV10-3	TRBJ2-5	NA
CASSYRGETYNEQFF	TGTGCCAGCAGCTATCGTGGAGAGACTTACAATGAGCAGTTCTTC	NA	TRBV4-2	TRBJ2-1	NA
CASSPGSDTQYF	TGTGCCAGCTCACCAGGGAGCGATACGCAGTATTTT	few	TRBV18	TRBJ2-3	NA
CASSLAGGVEQFF	TGTGCCAGCAGCTTAGCGGGAGGGGTTGAGCAGTTCTTC	NA	TRBV7-8	TRBJ2-1	TRBD2
CASKTVASTDTQYF	TGTGCCAGTAAGACCGTAGCTAGCACAGATACGCAGTATTTT	NA	TRBV19	TRBJ2-3	NA
CASSGTRGSREFF	TGTGCCAGCAGTGGGACTAGGGGATCAAGGGAGTTCTTC	NA	TRBV6-4	TRBJ2-1	TRBD2
CASSAFPGQGTKNIQYF	TGTGCCAGCAGCGCCTTTCCGGGACAGGGAACCAAAAACATTCAGTACTTC	NA	TRBV9	TRBJ2-4	TRBD1
CASRLTGENQPQHF	TGTGCCAGCAGATTGACAGGGGAAAATCAGCCCCAGCATTTT	NA	TRBV6-6	TRBJ1-5	TRBD1
CASSLTHYEQYF	TGTGCCAGCAGCTTAACCCACTACGAGCAGTACTTC	NA	TRBV7-9	TRBJ2-7	NA
CASSLGQGWPSAFF	TGTGCCAGCAGCTTAGGGCAGGGATGGCCCTCGGCTTTCTTT	few	TRBV11-1	TRBJ1-1	NA
CASSLVGAHREKLFF	TGCGCCAGCAGCTTGGTAGGGGCGCATCGGGAAAAACTGTTTTTT	NA	TRBV5-1	TRBJ1-4	NA
CASSLLTGGTGELFF	TGTGCCAGCAGCTTACTTACGGGAGGCACCGGGGAGCTGTTTTTT	NA	TRBV11-2	TRBJ2-2	TRBD2
CASSFAESQPQHF	TGTGCCAGCAGTTTCGCGGAATCCCAGCCCCAGCATTTT	NA	TRBV27	TRBJ1-5	NA
CASSEVKGRVDIQYF	TGTGCCAGCAGTGAAGTCAAGGGTAGGGTGGACATTCAGTACTTC	NA	TRBV6-1	TRBJ2-4	NA
CASSEQPSGRASEQFF	TGCGCCAGCAGCGAACAACCTAGCGGGAGGGCCTCTGAGCAGTTCTTC	NA	TRBV5-1	TRBJ2-1	TRBD2
CASRLEEREGYDF	TGTGCAAGTCGCTTAGAAGAGCGGGAGGGTTATGACTTC	NA	TRBV12-2	TRBJ2-7	NA
CASSQEGIAGDTQYF	TGCGCCAGCAGCCAAGAAGGGATAGCGGGAGATACGCAGTATTTT	NA	TRBV4-1	TRBJ2-3	TRBD2
CASSPATGRKGTQYF	TGTGCCAGCAGTCCCGCGACAGGGCGAAAAGGGACCCAGTACTTC	NA	TRBV9	TRBJ2-5	TRBD1
CASISGDGYNQPQHF	TGTGCCAGCATAAGTGGGGACGGGTACAATCAGCCCCAGCATTTT	NA	TRBV6-1	TRBJ1-5	NA
CASSPLRTGTDTQYF	TGTGCCAGCTCACCACTGAGGACGGGAACAGATACGCAGTATTTT	NA	TRBV18	TRBJ2-3	NA
CASSYGHSNSGNTIYF	TGTGCCAGCTCATATGGACACTCTAACTCTGGAAACACCATATATTTT	NA	TRBV18	TRBJ1-3	NA
CASRTPGQTNTEAFF	TGTGCCAGCAGAACCCCCGGGCAGACGAACACTGAAGCTTTCTTT	NA	TRBV7-6	TRBJ1-1	NA
CASSVTGAPYGYTF	TGTGCCAGCAGTGTGACAGGGGCCCCTTATGGCTACACCTTC	once	TRBV6-5	TRBJ1-2	TRBD1
CASSFVRGIGEAFF	TGTGCCAGCAGTTTCGTGCGGGGGATTGGTGAAGCTTTCTTT	NA	TRBV28	TRBJ1-1	NA